This entry describes one T cell receptor (beta chain). This record belongs to a study of blood T cell repertoires in COVID-19. As for the study in general: Acute and convalescent COVID-19 samples came from the United States, Italy and Spain. The analysed material was cDNA or gDNA that came from T cells, B-cell-depleted T cells, or PBMCs.

The CDR3 length is 13 residues. Losses at the gene ends were 7 bases for V and 6 bases for J; bases not matched to a gene: 7. Germline CDR1 and CDR2: SNHLY and FYNNEI. As originally analysed: Researchers report that nucleated cell counts were estimated from reference gene primer amplification. Assay: immunoSEQ multiplex PCR; the TCRdb copy retains only in-frame clones and omits some. V, J and clone size were drawn from that table, and D and trimming were deduced from the DNA. In the table there are tens of thousands of clones, 85% to 90% of which are singletons. The J gene is TRBJ2-3, the V gene TRBV2, with 7 bases identical to TRBD2. This receptor was identified in a woman between 45 and 60 years old with active COVID-19. The specimen was peripheral blood. In DNA, the CDR3 is TGTGCCAGCAAGCGGGACTTATCTGATACGCAGTATTTT. It codes for CASKRDLSDTQYF.